The following is a TCR beta chain sequence with its context. Antigen specificity is unknown. This specimen belongs to a study of cytomegalovirus exposure and HLA in healthy donors. Study findings and constraints: Indistinguishability led to the exclusion of some V segments, TRBV6-2 and TRBV6-3 included. Analyzed later, most CMV-associated TCR beta chains appeared HLA-restricted.

Every donor was a healthy person donating bone marrow. Primers included in the PCR were 60 Vbeta and 13 Jbeta primers. Assay: immunoSEQ multiplex PCR; the TCRdb copy retains only in-frame clones and omits some. The sample records roughly 54,000 clones, around three quarters being singletons. V lost 6 bases to trimming and J lost 2 bases, with 17 bases between them. Germline loops: CDR1 MGHRA, CDR2 YSYEKL. CDR3 size: 15 residues. Material: PBMCs. This sequence joins TRBV4-1 and TRBJ2-7; a possible D gene is TRBD1 (6 bases). The receptor comes from a woman in her sixties in good health and CMV-seropositive. The CDR3: CASRNGQGTTYEQYF. CDR3 nucleotides: TGCGCCAGCAGAAACGGCCAGGGGACGACCTACGAGCAGTACTTC.